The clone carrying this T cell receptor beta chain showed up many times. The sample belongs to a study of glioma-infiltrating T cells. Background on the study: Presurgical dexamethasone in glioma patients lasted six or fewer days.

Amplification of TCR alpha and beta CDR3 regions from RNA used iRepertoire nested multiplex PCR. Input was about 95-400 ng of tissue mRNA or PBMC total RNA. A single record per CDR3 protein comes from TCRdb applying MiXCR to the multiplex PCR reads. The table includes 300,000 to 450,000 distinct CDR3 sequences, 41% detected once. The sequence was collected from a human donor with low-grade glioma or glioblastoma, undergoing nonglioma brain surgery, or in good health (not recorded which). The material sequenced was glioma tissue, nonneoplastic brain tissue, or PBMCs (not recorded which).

CDR3 coding DNA: TGTGCCAGCAGTGACCCGGGACTAGCGTTCTACGAGCAGTACTTC. Translation gives CASSDPGLAFYEQYF. This chain uses TRBV27 with TRBJ2-7, with 10 bases aligning to TRBD2. This CDR3 is 15 amino acids long. Unmatched junction bases numbered 7, after V lost 5 bases and J lost 3 bases. The V gene's germline CDR1 is MNHEY and CDR2 SMNVEV (reference sequence).